The 10 T cell receptor beta chains given below trace back to one sample, sequenced in a study of control samples from healthy donors and cancer patients. Data came from immunoSEQ multiplex PCR; TCRdb stores just in-frame clones and leaves some out. Of a few hundred thousand clones listed, around 90% are singletons. Sequencing input: PBMCs. These receptor sequences come from a man aged 35-49 years with head and neck cancer.

The chain couples TRBV28 to TRBJ1-6; 9 bases are shared with TRBD1. CDR3 length: 14 residues. V was clipped by 5 bases and J by 8 bases; unmatched bases: 4. The germline V gene has CDR1 MDHEN and CDR2 SYDVKM. The CDR3: CASSAGQGHSPLHF. The CDR3 DNA follows: TGTGCCAGCAGTGCGGGACAGGGTCATTCACCCCTCCACTTT.

This CDR3 is CSVKLATNEKLFF. The CDR3 DNA sequence: TGCAGCGTCAAGCTAGCAACTAATGAAAAACTGTTTTTT. The rearrangement joins TRBV29-1 to TRBJ1-4, with unresolved D. V lost 6 bases and J 0 bases, leaving 8 bases between the germline ends. The CDR3 extends over 13 amino acids. Germline assignment: CDR1 SQVTM and CDR2 ANQGSEA.

The V and J genes are TRBV19 and TRBJ2-3, with D possibly called TRBD1 or TRBD2 (7 bases each). From germline, CDR1 is LNHDA and CDR2 SQIVND (reference sequence). Trimming left V 5 bases short and J 0 bases short, with 18 bases between. CDR3 length equals 17 residues. CDR3: CASSPLEQGGSTDTQYF. The CDR3 DNA is TGTGCCAGTAGTCCCCTCGAGCAGGGGGGGAGCACAGATACGCAGTATTTT.

The chain carries TRBV18 and TRBJ1-2; D call uncertain. Deletions cut 0 bases from V and 3 bases from J, with 14 bases between. The germline V gene has CDR1 KGHSH and CDR2 LQKENI. The CDR3 has 16 residues. CDR3 residues: CASSPPAGREHYGYTF. CDR3 DNA sequence: TGTGCCAGCTCACCACCTGCGGGGAGGGAGCACTATGGCTACACCTTC.

The J gene is TRBJ2-3, the V gene TRBV30; D is unclear. Germline loops: CDR1 GTSNPN, CDR2 SVGIG (reference sequence). The ends were cut back, 0 bases at V and 6 bases at J, with 19 bases in the middle. CDR3 length equals 16 residues. The CDR3 bases are TGTGCCTGGAGTGTAGGATCTTCCCCTCCCGTGGATACGCAGTATTTT. Translated: CAWSVGSSPPVDTQYF.

The chain employs TRBV6-4 and TRBJ2-2; TRBD1 agrees at 9 bases. Trimming at V came to 6 bases and at J to 4 bases, leaving 3 bases not matched to a gene. The CDR3 sequence is 14 residues long. Germline CDR1 MRHNA, CDR2 SNTAGT. CDR3 sequence (DNA): TGTGCCAGCAGAGGACAGGGGCTCACCGGGGAGCTGTTTTTT. The encoded protein is CASRGQGLTGELFF.

The chain employs TRBV27 and TRBJ2-7, with D possibly matching TRBD1 (6 bases). There are 14 residues in the CDR3. The V and J ends lost 2 bases and 2 bases respectively, with 10 bases between them. Germline V CDR1 and CDR2: MNHEY, SMNVEV (reference sequence). CDR3 amino acids: CASSLGKGAYEQYF. The DNA of the CDR3 is TGTGCCAGCAGTTTAGGGAAGGGGGCCTACGAGCAGTACTTC.

This chain joins TRBV19 and TRBJ2-5, with 13 bases lining up with TRBD2. Trimming took 2 bases from V and 5 from J; bases not matched to a gene: 5. The length of the CDR3 is 16 residues. Germline V gene lookup returns CDR1 LNHDA and CDR2 SQIVND (reference sequence). CDR3 sequence: CASSITSGGAWETQYF. CDR3 DNA: TGTGCCAGTAGTATAACTAGCGGGGGGGCCTGGGAGACCCAGTACTTC. Full variable domain (rest looked up from reference TRBV19 and TRBJ2-5): DGGITQSPKYLFRKEGQNVTLSCEQNLNHDAMYWYRQDPGQGLRLIYYSQIVNDFQKGDIAEGYSVSREKKESFPLTVTSAQKNPTAFYLCASSITSGGAWETQYFGPGTRLLVL.

V gene TRBV5-6 combines with J gene TRBJ2-7; 9 bases agree with TRBD1. Looked up from germline, CDR1 is SGHDT and CDR2 is YYEEEE. The CDR3 has 14 residues. Trimming at V came to 4 bases and at J to 2 bases, leaving 4 bases not matched to a gene. CDR3 sequence: CASSTGTGTYEQYF. The CDR3 DNA sequence: TGTGCCAGCAGCACCGGGACAGGGACCTACGAGCAGTACTTC.

The chain carries TRBV5-1 and TRBJ2-2, with a possible D match to TRBD2 (6 bases). Germline-derived CDR1 and CDR2 are SGHRS and YFSETQ. V lost 5 bases to trimming and J lost 0 bases, with 11 bases between them. This CDR3 comprises 15 residues. The CDR3 is CASRRGDANTGELFF. The CDR3 DNA reads as TGCGCCAGCAGGCGGGGCGACGCGAACACCGGGGAGCTGTTTTTT.